This T cell receptor (beta chain) was captured by sequencing in a study of shared clonotypes between healthy human individuals. From germline, CDR1 is SGHDT and CDR2 YYEEEE. CDR3 length equals 14 residues. The V segment lost 3 bases and the J segment 4 bases; nucleotides outside the gene matches: 6. The data were produced by immunoSEQ multiplex PCR, yet TCRdb's version contains in-frame clones alone and is incomplete. Of about 480,000 clones in the sample, more than 65% were seen once. The specimen was PBMCs. The sequence was obtained from a woman aged 40-49 years in good health. Some clones in this sample may be carry-over from other donors' samples. The V gene is TRBV5-6, the J gene TRBJ2-7, with 8 positions matching TRBD1. The DNA of the CDR3 is TGTGCCAGCAGCTACAGGGGGAGCTGGTACGAGCAGTACTTC. Translating gives CASSYRGSWYEQYF.